This T cell receptor (beta chain) was obtained from a study of shared clonotypes between healthy human individuals. Germline lookup yields CDR1 SGHAT and CDR2 FQNNGV. V lost 2 bases and J lost 0, with 22 bases in between. CDR3 length: 19 amino acids. About this clone: Antigen: not known.

General observations from the study: Larger estimated richness was generally recorded for naive subsets relative to memory subsets. Non-shared clonotypes had lower generation probabilities than clonotypes shared by all four sorted-subset donors.

Assay runs were performed at deep level. TCRdb keeps only in-frame clones here, not all; method: immunoSEQ multiplex PCR. Altogether around 2,000,000 clones are present, just over 90% being singletons, with the ten largest covering around 1.7%. The naive CD8 population came from CD45RO-negative cells selected for CCR7, without terminally differentiated effector memory CD45RA+ cells. The chain links TRBV11-2 to TRBJ1-1; D might be TRBD1 (6 bases). The TCR sequence derives from a man aged 18-30 years in good health. Some clones in this sample may be carry-over from other donors' samples. Sequencing used naive CD8+ T cells from PBMCs. CDR3 nucleotides: TGTGCCAGCAGCTTATCGACCCCCCGGTACAGGGTGATGAACACTGAAGCTTTCTTT. Translated: CASSLSTPRYRVMNTEAFF.